This T cell receptor (beta chain) was recorded in a study of shared clonotypes between healthy human individuals. Overall study findings and caveats: Some clonotypes were shared by all four sorted-subset donors, while others were not shared. The non-shared ones had lower generation probabilities than the shared ones. Across subsets, estimated richness was generally greater for naive than for memory populations.

As for this clone: Antigen unknown.

Adults of Caucasian background living in Nashville, Tennessee made up all donors. Partitioning of CD4+ cells yielded a CD45RA+ naive subset and a CD45RA-negative memory subset. This CDR3 has 16 residues. V lost 6 bases, J lost 2 bases, and 17 bases lay in between. CDR1 and CDR2 (germline): MDHEN, SYDVKM. Sequencing was performed with immunoSEQ multiplex PCR; in TCRdb, only in-frame clones are kept and a portion is missing. The sample holds some 2.4 million clones; 80% to 95% are singletons and the top ten take 0.35% to 0.45%. This receptor was identified in a young man in good health. Some clones in this sample may be carry-over from other donors' samples. The V and J genes are TRBV28 and TRBJ1-3; the D gene is possibly TRBD1 (5 bases). Material: naive CD4+ T cells from PBMCs. The subset was: CD45RA+ positively selected. CDR3 sequence reads: CASSLGGGGAGNTIYF. CDR3 sequence (DNA): TGTGCCAGCAGCCTAGGAGGCGGGGGAGCTGGAAACACCATATATTTT.